The TCR beta chain described here comes from a study of CD8 T cells in ankylosing spondylitis. Study-level findings and limits: Made up of 7 to 9 highly homologous variants, a TCR beta motif appeared characteristic of ankylosing spondylitis blood.

The V gene's germline CDR1 is LGHNA and CDR2 YNFKEQ. This CDR3 comprises 19 residues. V was trimmed by 7 bases and J by 0 bases, leaving 24 bases between them. MiXCR, run by TCRdb on the 5' RACE reads, gives a single entry per CDR3 protein. The sample gives about 390,000 distinct CDR3 sequences, 20% to 25% of which show up once; about a sixth is in the top ten. Details on this clonotype: Its antigen is as yet unknown.

The sequence was collected from a male donor with ankylosing spondylitis. The chain joins TRBV4-2 to TRBJ2-2; D possibly corresponds to TRBD2 (6 bases). The sequenced sample was blood, either unsorted or a sorted T cell fraction (not recorded which). The CDR3 is CASTRFLGGDLANTGELFF. Here the CDR3 DNA reads TGTGCCAGCACCCGATTTTTGGGCGGGGACCTTGCGAACACCGGGGAGCTGTTTTTT.